Listed here are 16 T cell receptor beta chains from one sample, sequenced in a study of shared clonotypes between healthy human individuals. The data were produced by immunoSEQ multiplex PCR, yet TCRdb's version contains in-frame clones alone and is incomplete. The data hold about 1 million clones, with about 75% observed a single time. Specimen: memory CD4+ T cells sorted from blood. Subset here: CD45RA-negative fraction. The receptors were sampled from a man between 18 and 35 years old in good health.

On this clone itself: Other nucleotide sequences from this sample produce the same CDR3. V gene TRBV20-1 combines with J gene TRBJ1-1; a possible D gene is TRBD1 (6 bases). The CDR3 has 11 residues. The germline V and J ends were trimmed by 5 bases and 5 bases, with 9 bases remaining between them. Germline V gives CDR1 DFQATT, CDR2 SNEGSKA (reference sequence). CDR3 coding DNA: TGCAGTGCTTATACAGGGACTGAAGCTTTCTTT. Protein sequence: CSAYTGTEAFF.

The J gene is TRBJ2-5, the V gene TRBV6-1; a possible D gene is TRBD1 (6 bases). Trimming stripped 7 bases from V and 5 bases from J, with 14 bases between. This CDR3 region has 13 residues. Germline V gene sequence: CDR1 MNHNS, CDR2 SASEGT. The CDR3 sequence is CASTRQEVETQYF. The CDR3 DNA sequence: TGTGCCAGCACCCGACAGGAGGTGGAGACCCAGTACTTC.

V is TRBV19 and J is TRBJ2-3; D might be TRBD1 or TRBD2, each matching 6 bases. This CDR3 contains 15 residues. CDR1 LNHDA and CDR2 SQIVND come from the germline V gene (reference sequence). The V gene lost 3 bases and the J gene lost 4 bases, with 14 bases spanning the gap. The CDR3 bases are TGTGCCAGTAGTATGAGGGTCGGGGGCGCAGATACGCAGTATTTT. Translating gives CASSMRVGGADTQYF.

V is TRBV6-1 and J is TRBJ2-2; D remains unclear. Germline lookup yields CDR1 MNHNS and CDR2 SASEGT. V was trimmed by 7 bases and J by 1 base, leaving 10 bases between them. This CDR3 has 14 residues. The CDR3 sequence is CASKRIENTGELFF. CDR3 in DNA: TGTGCCAGCAAGAGGATTGAGAACACCGGGGAGCTGTTTTTT.

This chain connects TRBV7-2 to TRBJ1-2, with D uncertain. The V end lost 4 bases, the J end lost 4 bases, and 13 bases lay between the germline ends. This CDR3 is built from 14 residues. Germline V gene sequence: CDR1 SGHTA, CDR2 FQGNSA. CDR3: CASSSYQVTYGYTF. CDR3 bases: TGTGCCAGCAGCTCCTACCAGGTTACCTATGGCTACACCTTC.

J is TRBJ2-1 and V is TRBV7-8; TRBD1 agrees at 9 bases. Germline values: CDR1 SGHVS, CDR2 FQNEAQ. Losses at the gene ends were 4 bases for V and 5 bases for J; bases not matched to a gene: 9. The CDR3 covers 16 residues. CDR3 region: CASSWGTGGLNNEQFF. CDR3 DNA: TGTGCCAGCAGCTGGGGAACAGGGGGCCTTAACAATGAGCAGTTCTTC.

The chain has TRBV19 and TRBJ2-1, with 9 bases fitting TRBD1. The CDR3 covers 13 residues. CDR1 and CDR2 from the germline V gene are LNHDA and SQIVND (reference sequence). Unmatched junction bases numbered 11, after V lost 5 bases and J lost 15 bases. CDR3 sequence (DNA): TGTGCCAGTAGTCCCGGGACAGGGTCTCATGGGTTCTTC. It is translated as CASSPGTGSHGFF.

The rearrangement links TRBV30 to TRBJ2-7; 10 nucleotides line up with TRBD1. CDR3 size: 15 residues. Germline V CDR1 and CDR2: GTSNPN, SVGIG (reference sequence). The ends lost 0 bases at V and 3 bases at J; junction bases unmatched: 5. The CDR3 sequence is CAWSVKGQGIYEQYF. CDR3 DNA sequence: TGTGCCTGGAGTGTAAAGGGACAGGGGATCTACGAGCAGTACTTC.

For this clone: This may arise from a read error, as a much more abundant clone is one base away. V and J are TRBV5-1 and TRBJ2-2; D may correspond to TRBD1 or TRBD2 (5 bases each). V lost 7 bases, J lost 1 base, and 11 bases lay in between. Germline assignment: CDR1 SGHRS and CDR2 YFSETQ. The CDR3 is 14 amino acids. The CDR3 DNA is TGCGCCAGCTGCCGGGACGTGAACACCGGGGAGCTGTTTTTT. It codes for CASCRDVNTGELFF. Full variable domain (missing parts from reference TRBV5-1 and TRBJ2-2): KAGVTQTPRYLIKTRGQQVTLSCSPISGHRSVSWYQQTPGQGLQFLFEYFSETQRNKGNFPGRFSGRQFSNSRSEMNVSTLELGDSALYLCASCRDVNTGELFFGEGSRLTVL.

This chain joins TRBV6-5 and TRBJ2-5; possibly TRBD2 for D (6 bases). This CDR3 has 14 amino acids. Trimming stripped 2 bases from V and 2 bases from J, with 9 bases between. Germline CDR1 reads MNHEY; CDR2 reads SVGAGI. CDR3 amino acids: CASSYVGGQETQYF. The CDR3 DNA reads TGTGCCAGCAGTTACGTGGGGGGACAAGAGACCCAGTACTTC.

The sample holds a few counts of this clone. V and J are TRBV5-1 and TRBJ2-1; TRBD2 might be the D (6 bases). The CDR3 spans 17 residues. CDR1 SGHRS and CDR2 YFSETQ come from the germline V gene. Deletions cut 0 bases from V and 8 bases from J, with 21 bases between. The CDR3 DNA follows: TGCGCCAGCAGCTTGGAAGGTATGGGGGGAGGAAGAGATGAGCAGTTCTTC. Translation: CASSLEGMGGGRDEQFF.

The gene calls are TRBV5-1 and TRBJ2-1; 9 bases map to TRBD2. This CDR3 spans 15 amino acids. Germline values: CDR1 SGHRS, CDR2 YFSETQ. J gave up 4 bases and V 7 bases, and 9 bases lay outside the gene matches. The CDR3 is CASSAGGGGYNEQFF. Here the CDR3 DNA reads TGCGCCAGCTCCGCAGGCGGGGGGGGTTACAATGAGCAGTTCTTC.

J is TRBJ2-7 and V is TRBV5-8; no reliable D call. Germline V gene lookup returns CDR1 SGHTS and CDR2 YDEGEE. The CDR3 length is 16 residues. Trimming pared 4 bases from V and 5 bases from J, leaving 22 bases between. For the CDR3, the DNA is TGTGCCAGCAGCCCGATTCGGACGGCGATCTACGACGAGCAGTACTTC. This gives the protein CASSPIRTAIYDEQYF.

V usage is TRBV5-1 and J usage is TRBJ2-3; 9 nucleotides align to TRBD2. The CDR3 covers 15 residues. Trimming took 5 bases from V and 2 from J; bases not matched to a gene: 6. From germline, CDR1 is SGHRS and CDR2 YFSETQ. The CDR3 nucleotides read TGCGCCAGCAGTGATGCGGGGGGGCTCACAGATACGCAGTATTTT. Residues: CASSDAGGLTDTQYF.

The V and J genes are TRBV27 and TRBJ1-1, with a possible D match to TRBD1 (6 bases). In germline, CDR1 is MNHEY, CDR2 SMNVEV (reference sequence). The V gene lost 8 bases and the J gene lost 6 bases, with 22 bases spanning the gap. CDR3 length: 15 amino acids. CDR3 bases: TGTGCCAGCTTGCCCCGACAGGTACTAAATCCTGAAGCTTTCTTT. It specifies CASLPRQVLNPEAFF.

CDR3 sequence (DNA): TGTGCCAGCAGCTTAATGCAGGGGTCGGAAGCTTTCTTT. Amino acid sequence: CASSLMQGSEAFF. The rearrangement uses TRBV7-3 and TRBJ1-1, with D tentatively TRBD1 (6 bases). The length of the CDR3 is 13 residues. Germline values: CDR1 SGHTA, CDR2 FQGTGA. V was trimmed by 1 base and J by 8 bases, leaving 11 bases between them.